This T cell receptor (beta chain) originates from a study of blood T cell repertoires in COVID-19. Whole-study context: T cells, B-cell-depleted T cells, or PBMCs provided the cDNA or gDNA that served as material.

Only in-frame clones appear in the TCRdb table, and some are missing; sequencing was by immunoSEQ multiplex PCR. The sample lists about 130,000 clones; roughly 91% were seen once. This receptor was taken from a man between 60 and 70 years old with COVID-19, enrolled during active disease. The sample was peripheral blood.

The CDR3 coding sequence is TGTGCCAGCCATCAGGGCGTCTATGGCTACACCTTC. This sequence encodes CASHQGVYGYTF. J is TRBJ1-2 and V is TRBV28, with D maybe TRBD1 (5 bases). Germline V lookup: CDR1 MDHEN, CDR2 SYDVKM. The CDR3 loop spans 12 amino acids. Trimming took off 8 bases at V and 4 bases at J, with 11 bases between the two ends.